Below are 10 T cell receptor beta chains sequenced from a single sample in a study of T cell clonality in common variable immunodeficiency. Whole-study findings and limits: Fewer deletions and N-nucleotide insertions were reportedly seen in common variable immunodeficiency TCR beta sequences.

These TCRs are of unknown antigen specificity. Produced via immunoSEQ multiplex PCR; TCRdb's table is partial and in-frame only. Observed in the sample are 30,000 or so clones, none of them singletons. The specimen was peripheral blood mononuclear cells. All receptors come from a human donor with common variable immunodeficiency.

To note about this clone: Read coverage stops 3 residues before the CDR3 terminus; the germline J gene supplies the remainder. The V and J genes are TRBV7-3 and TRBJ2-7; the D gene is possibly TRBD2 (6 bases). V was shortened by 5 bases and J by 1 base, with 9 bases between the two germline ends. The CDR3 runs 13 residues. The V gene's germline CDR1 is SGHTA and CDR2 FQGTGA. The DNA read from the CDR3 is TGTGCCAGCAGCACCGGGGGTTCCTACGAG. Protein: CASSTGGSYE. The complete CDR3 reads CASSTGGSYEQYF.

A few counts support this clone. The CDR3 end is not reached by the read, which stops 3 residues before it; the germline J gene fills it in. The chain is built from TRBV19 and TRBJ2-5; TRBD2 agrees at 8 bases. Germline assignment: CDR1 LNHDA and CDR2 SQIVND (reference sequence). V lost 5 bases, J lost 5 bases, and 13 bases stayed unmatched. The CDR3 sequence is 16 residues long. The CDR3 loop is CASSVLPGGARETQYF. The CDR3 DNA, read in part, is TGTGCCAGTAGTGTCCTTCCCGGGGGGGCCCGTGAGACC.

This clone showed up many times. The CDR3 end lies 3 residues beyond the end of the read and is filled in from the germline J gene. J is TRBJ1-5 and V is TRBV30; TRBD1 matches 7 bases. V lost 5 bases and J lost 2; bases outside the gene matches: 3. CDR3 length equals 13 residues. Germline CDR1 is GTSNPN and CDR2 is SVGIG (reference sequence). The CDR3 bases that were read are TGTGCCTGGGGACAGGAAGGCAATCAGCCC. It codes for CAWGQEGNQP. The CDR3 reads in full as CAWGQEGNQPQHF.

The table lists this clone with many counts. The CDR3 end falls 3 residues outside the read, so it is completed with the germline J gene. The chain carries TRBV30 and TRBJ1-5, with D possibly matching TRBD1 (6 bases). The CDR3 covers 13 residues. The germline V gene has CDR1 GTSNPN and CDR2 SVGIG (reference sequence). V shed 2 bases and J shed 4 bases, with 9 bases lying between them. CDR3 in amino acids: CAWSTGQNQPQHF. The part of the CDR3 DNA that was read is TGTGCCTGGAGTACGGGACAAAATCAGCCC.

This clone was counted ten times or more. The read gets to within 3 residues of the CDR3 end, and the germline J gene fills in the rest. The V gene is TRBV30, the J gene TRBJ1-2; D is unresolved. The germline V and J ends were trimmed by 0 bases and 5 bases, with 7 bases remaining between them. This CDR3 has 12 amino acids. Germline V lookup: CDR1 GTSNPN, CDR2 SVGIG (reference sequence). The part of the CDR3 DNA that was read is TGTGCCTGGAGTGTGGGCAGATATGGC. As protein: CAWSVGRYG. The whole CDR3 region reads CAWSVGRYGYTF. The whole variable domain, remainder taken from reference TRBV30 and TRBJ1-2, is SQTIHQWPATLVQPVGSPLSLECTVEGTSNPNLYWYRQAAGRGLQLLFYSVGIGQISSEVPQNLSASRPQDRQFILSSKKLLLSDSGFYLCAWSVGRYGYTFGSGTRLTVV.

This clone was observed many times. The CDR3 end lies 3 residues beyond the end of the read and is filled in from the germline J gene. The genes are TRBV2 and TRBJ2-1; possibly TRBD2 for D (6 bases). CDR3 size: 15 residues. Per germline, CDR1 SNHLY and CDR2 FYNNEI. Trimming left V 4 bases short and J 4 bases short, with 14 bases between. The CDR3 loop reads CASSAGRLEYNEQFF. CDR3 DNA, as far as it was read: TGTGCCAGCAGTGCGGGGAGGTTGGAGTACAATGAG.

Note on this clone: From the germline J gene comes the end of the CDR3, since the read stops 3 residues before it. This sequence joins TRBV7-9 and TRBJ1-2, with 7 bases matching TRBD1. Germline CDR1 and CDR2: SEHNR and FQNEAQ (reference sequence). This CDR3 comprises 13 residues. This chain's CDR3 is CASSLETGRGYTF. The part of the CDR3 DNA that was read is TGTGCCAGCAGCTTAGAGACAGGGCGAGGC.

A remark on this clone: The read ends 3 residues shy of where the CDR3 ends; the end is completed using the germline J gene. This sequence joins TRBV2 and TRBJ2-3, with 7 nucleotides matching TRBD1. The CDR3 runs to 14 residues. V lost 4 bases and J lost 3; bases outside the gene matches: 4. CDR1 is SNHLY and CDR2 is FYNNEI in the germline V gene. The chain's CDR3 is CASSVSQGTDTQYF. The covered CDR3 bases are TGTGCCAGCAGTGTGTCACAGGGGACAGATACG. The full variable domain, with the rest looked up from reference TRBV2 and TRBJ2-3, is EPEVTQTPSHQVTQMGQEVILRCVPISNHLYFYWYRQILGQKVEFLVSFYNNEISEKSEIFDDQFSVERPDGSNFTLKIRSTKLEDSAMYFCASSVSQGTDTQYFGPGTRLTVL.

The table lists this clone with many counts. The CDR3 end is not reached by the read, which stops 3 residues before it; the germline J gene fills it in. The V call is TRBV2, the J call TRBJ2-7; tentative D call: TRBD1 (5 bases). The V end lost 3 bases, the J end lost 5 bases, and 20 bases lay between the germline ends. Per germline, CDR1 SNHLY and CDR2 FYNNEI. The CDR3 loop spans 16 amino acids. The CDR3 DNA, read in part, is TGTGCCAGCAGTGATCCGGGTTCTGACAGAATCCACGAG. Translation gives CASSDPGSDRIHE. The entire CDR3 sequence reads CASSDPGSDRIHEQYF.

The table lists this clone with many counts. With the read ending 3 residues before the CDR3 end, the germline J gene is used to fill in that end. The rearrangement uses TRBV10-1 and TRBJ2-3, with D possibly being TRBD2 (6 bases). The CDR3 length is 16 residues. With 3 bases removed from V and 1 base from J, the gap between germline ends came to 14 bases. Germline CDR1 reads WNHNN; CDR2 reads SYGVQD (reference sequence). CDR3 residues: CASSDSAGSGTDTQYF. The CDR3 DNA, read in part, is TGCGCCAGCAGTGATTCCGCGGGAAGCGGCACAGATACG.